This T cell receptor (beta chain) was captured by sequencing in a study of T cells in Graves' hyperthyroidism and ophthalmopathy (dated by TCRdb to the late 2010s). Context from the whole study: Peripheral blood was sampled at the time of initial diagnosis, prior to any treatment. In addition, the study compared T-cell repertoires in thyroid tissue and in blood from roughly six Graves' hyperthyroidism patients. After sampling, hyperthyroidism patients received methimazole starting at 30 mg daily, and ophthalmopathy patients received high-dose intravenous methylprednisolone. Whether ophthalmopathy could be predicted prospectively was tested in an independent validation cohort made up of about 18 hyperthyroidism patients plus 17 patients who later progressed to ophthalmopathy. The approximately 100 discovery patients were randomly divided into training and test sets at a 7:3 ratio. The paper describes TCR Vbeta CDR3 sequencing of 120 to 150 peripheral blood samples, made up of 43 ophthalmopathy patients, approximately 76 hyperthyroidism patients and around 17 progressor patients. To identify distinguishing TCR V-J signatures, a discovery cohort of some 99 patients was used, comprising some 43 with Graves' ophthalmopathy and some 60 with stable Graves' hyperthyroidism. What the research found in general, with its limitations: A 13 V-J signature model separated ophthalmopathy from stable hyperthyroidism, with approximately 87% sensitivity and roughly 81% specificity in cross-validation and 80%/75% in testing. In validation, the model predicted progression to ophthalmopathy a median of approximately 6.6 months before onset, with over 55% sensitivity and 72.22% specificity. Most expanded thyroid clonotypes (frequency above 0.001) were also detected in blood, suggesting blood repertoires may reflect thyroid immune responses. No statistical method was used to fix the sample size in advance, and group allocation was not hidden from the investigators.

From the germline V gene, CDR1 is MDHEN and CDR2 is SYDVKM. The junction shows trimming of 8 bases on V and 0 bases on J, and the gene matches do not reach 1 base of it. There are 13 amino acids in the CDR3, from cysteine to phenylalanine inclusive. The entry retains the CDR3 DNA only, 39 bases that are in frame from base 1. This clonotype showed up just a few times. Its antigen is currently not known. Nothing much larger sits one base from this clone, and base qualities are not available. The TCR beta CDR3 regions were amplified from RNA transcripts. The TCR CDR3 was subjected to a first round of RT-PCR using the HTBI primer set and the Qiagen OneStep RT-PCR kit. Libraries were constructed in a second round of multiplex PCR, after which size selection and purification were carried out. The libraries were sequenced on an Illumina HiSeq2000 using paired-end 100 bp reads. In the original analysis: Raw data were processed with SOAPnuke, discarding reads with adapters, uncalled bases, mean Phred below 15, or no exact constant-primer or identifier match. COPE v1.2.5 was used to merge high-quality paired reads, and clonotypes were defined as unique nucleotide sequences. MiTCR v1.1 was used to align the clonotypes against IMGT TRBV, TRBD and TRBJ reference segments. The analysis included only V-J combinations with a frequency above 0.0001, which together covered 99% to 99.2% of the repertoires. A TCS score was defined as the ratio between F50 (clonal expansion) and ExV (chaos), using BLOSUM62-based TCRdist between CDR3 peptides within each V-J. Welch's t-statistics and random forest reduced several hundred V-J features to about 12, which were used in a naive Bayes classifier (R e1071). Through fastp at Q25 and MiXCR, TCRdb rebuilt clones from the public reads, retaining in-frame beta chains. For every CDR3 protein sequence, its rows merge into one entry that carries the most common genes and DNA. The V and J calls follow TCRdb's processing rather than the paper's. For this sample there are some 440,000 distinct CDR3 sequences; less than 20% appear just once. The top ten clones comprise over 12% of the sample.

A patient counted as having stable Graves' hyperthyroidism if no progression to ophthalmopathy occurred over 18 months of follow-up. Hyperthyroidism patients were newly diagnosed, had a disease duration of under 2 months, and were aged 18 to 65 years. Patients with uncontrolled infections, other autoimmune diseases, pregnancy or lactation were excluded. Diagnoses were based on clinical symptoms, serum thyroxine and TRAb, thyroid ultrasound and orbital computed tomography. PBMCs were isolated from about 9.1 ml of fresh peripheral blood by Ficoll-Paque density gradient centrifugation. Total RNA was extracted with Trizol reagent, and quality was checked on an Agilent 2100 Bioanalyzer.

This receptor was obtained from a woman between 18 and 29 years old with Graves' hyperthyroidism. This sequence uses TRBV28 and TRBJ1-2; the central 9 bases match TRBD1. The sample taken for sequencing was blood. The encoded CDR3 is CASRQGANYGYTF. The DNA is TGTGCCAGCCGACAGGGGGCTAACTATGGCTACACCTTC.